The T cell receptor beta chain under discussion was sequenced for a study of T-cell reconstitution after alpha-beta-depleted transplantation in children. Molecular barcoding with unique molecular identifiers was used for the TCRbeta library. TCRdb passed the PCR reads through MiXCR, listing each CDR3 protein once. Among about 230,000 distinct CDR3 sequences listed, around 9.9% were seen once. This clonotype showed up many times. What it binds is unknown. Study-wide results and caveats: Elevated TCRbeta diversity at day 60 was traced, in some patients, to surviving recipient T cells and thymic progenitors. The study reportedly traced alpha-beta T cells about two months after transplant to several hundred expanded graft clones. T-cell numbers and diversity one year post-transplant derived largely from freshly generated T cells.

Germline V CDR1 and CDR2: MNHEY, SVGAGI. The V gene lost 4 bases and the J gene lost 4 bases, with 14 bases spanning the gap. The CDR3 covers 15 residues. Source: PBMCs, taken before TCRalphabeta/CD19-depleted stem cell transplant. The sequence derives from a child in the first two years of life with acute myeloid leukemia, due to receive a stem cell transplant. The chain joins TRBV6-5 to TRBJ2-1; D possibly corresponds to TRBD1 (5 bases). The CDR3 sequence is CASSWGSLRYNEQFF. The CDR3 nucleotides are TGTGCCAGCAGTTGGGGCAGCTTAAGGTACAATGAGCAGTTCTTC.